The TCR beta chain under discussion was sequenced for a study of cytomegalovirus exposure and HLA in healthy donors. Study results and caveats: The authors later found HLA-associated TCR beta chains more clonally expanded than equally common others. In a later analysis, TCR beta V- and J-gene trimming showed a link to a missense DCLRE1C variant. The study flagged 150 to 200 TCR beta chains as cytomegalovirus-associated. For cytomegalovirus status, the classifier reportedly gave diagnoses with high specificity and sensitivity.

It was with 60 Vbeta and 13 Jbeta primers that the PCR ran. Here immunoSEQ multiplex PCR was the method, and the copy in TCRdb shows in-frame clones only, minus some. The repertoire holds about 160,000 clones, with roughly four fifths as singletons. As for this clone: Its specificity is unknown.

Germline V CDR1 and CDR2: ENHRY, SYGVKD. This CDR3 is built from 14 residues. V was trimmed by 4 bases and J by 3 bases, leaving 12 bases between them. This sequence originates from a woman aged 18 to 35 in good health and CMV-seronegative. This rearrangement joins TRBV10-3 to TRBJ1-2, with D tentatively TRBD1 (6 bases). Material: PBMCs. CDR3 nucleotide sequence: TGTGCCATCAGTGGTAGGGGGGGCTACTATGGCTACACCTTC. Residues: CAISGRGGYYGYTF.